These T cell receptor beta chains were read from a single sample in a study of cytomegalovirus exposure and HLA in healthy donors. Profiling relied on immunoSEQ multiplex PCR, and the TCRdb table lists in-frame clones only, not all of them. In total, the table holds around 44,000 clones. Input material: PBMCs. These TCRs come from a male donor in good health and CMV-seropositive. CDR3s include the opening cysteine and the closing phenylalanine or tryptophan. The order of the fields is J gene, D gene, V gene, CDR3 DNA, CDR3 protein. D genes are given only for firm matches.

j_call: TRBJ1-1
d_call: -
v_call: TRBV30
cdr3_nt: TGTGCCTGGGCCCCCTACTCTTGGGCAATGAACACTGAAGCTTTCTTT
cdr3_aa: CAWAPYSWAMNTEAFF

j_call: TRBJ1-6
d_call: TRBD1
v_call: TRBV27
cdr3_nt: TGTGCCAGCAGACAACAGGGGGGTAATTCACCCCTCCACTTT
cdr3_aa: CASRQQGGNSPLHF

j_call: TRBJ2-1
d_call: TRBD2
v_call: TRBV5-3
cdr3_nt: TGTGCCAGAAGCTGCCCCTTGAGAGAGCGGGGGGCCCCAAATGAGCAGTTCTTC
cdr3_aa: CARSCPLRERGAPNEQFF

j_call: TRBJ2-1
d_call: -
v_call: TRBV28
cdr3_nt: TGTGCCAGCAGTTTAGGAGGGGGCGGAAACAATGAGCAGTTCTTC
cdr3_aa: CASSLGGGGNNEQFF

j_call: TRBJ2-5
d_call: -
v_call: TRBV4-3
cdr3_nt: TGCGCCAGCAGCATGGAGCTACAAGAGACCCAGTACTTC
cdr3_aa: CASSMELQETQYF

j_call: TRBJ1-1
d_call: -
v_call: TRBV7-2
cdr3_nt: TGTGCCAGCAGCCCGGGGCTGGCGGGAACTGAGGCTTTCTTT
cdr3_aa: CASSPGLAGTEAFF

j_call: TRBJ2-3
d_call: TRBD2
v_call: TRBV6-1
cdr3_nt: TGTGCCACAAGAGCGGGGGCCTCCACAGATACGCAGTATTTT
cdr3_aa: CATRAGASTDTQYF

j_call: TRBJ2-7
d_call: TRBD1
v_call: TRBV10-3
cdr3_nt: TGTGCCATCAGTGAGTCGTCGAGGGGGCTGGGTGAGCAGTACTTC
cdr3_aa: CAISESSRGLGEQYF

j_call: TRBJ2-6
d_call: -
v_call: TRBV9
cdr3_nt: TGTGCCAGCAGCGACCCTGGAGGCCCTGGGGCCAACGTCCTGACTTTC
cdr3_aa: CASSDPGGPGANVLTF

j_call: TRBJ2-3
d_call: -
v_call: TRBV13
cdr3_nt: TGTGCCAGCAGCTTACTGTCGGATACGCAGTATTTT
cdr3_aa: CASSLLSDTQYF

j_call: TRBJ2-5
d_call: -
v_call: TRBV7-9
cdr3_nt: TGTGCCAGCAGCTTATTTCAGGGAGAGACCCAGTACTTC
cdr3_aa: CASSLFQGETQYF

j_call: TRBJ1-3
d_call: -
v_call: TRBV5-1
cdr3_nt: TGCGCCAGCAGCTTGACAGATGGAAACACCATATATTTT
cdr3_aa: CASSLTDGNTIYF

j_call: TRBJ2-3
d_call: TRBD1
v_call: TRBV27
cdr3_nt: TGTGCCAGCATAGGGACAGGGGTCCCAGATACGCAGTATTTT
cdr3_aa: CASIGTGVPDTQYF

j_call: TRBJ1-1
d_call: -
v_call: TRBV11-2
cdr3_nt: TGTGCCAGCAGCCCCCCGTGGGGCAGGAACACTGAAGCTTTCTTT
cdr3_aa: CASSPPWGRNTEAFF

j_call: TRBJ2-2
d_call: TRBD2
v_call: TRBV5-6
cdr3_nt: TGTGCCAGCAGCTCGGTGGCTAGCGGGGCTCTGAACACCGGGGAGCTGTTTTTT
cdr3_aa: CASSSVASGALNTGELFF

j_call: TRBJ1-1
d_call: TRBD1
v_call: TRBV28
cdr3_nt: TGTGCCAGCAGTTTAGCGACAGGGATCGACACTGAAGCTTTCTTT
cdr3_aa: CASSLATGIDTEAFF

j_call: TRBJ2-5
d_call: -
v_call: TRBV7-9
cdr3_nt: TGTGCCAGCAGCTTAGGAGGGACACTAGAGACCCAGTACTTC
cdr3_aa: CASSLGGTLETQYF

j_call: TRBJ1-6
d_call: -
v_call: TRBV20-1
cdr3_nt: TGCAGTGGGTTGAGGGATTCACCCCTCCACTTT
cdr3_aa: CSGLRDSPLHF

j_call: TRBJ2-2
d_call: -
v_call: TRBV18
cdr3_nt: TGTGCCAGCTCGCCACCTAGTAGCGGGGAGCTGTTTTTT
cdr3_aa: CASSPPSSGELFF

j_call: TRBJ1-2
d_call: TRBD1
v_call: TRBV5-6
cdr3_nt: TGTGCCAGCAGCTCGCCCGAGGGACAGGGGTCCTATGGCTACACCTTC
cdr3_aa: CASSSPEGQGSYGYTF

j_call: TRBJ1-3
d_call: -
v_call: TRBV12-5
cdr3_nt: TGTGCTAGTGGTTTGGTACCGGGGTCAGCTGCGGACACCATATATTTT
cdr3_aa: CASGLVPGSAADTIYF

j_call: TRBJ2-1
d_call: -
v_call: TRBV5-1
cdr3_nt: TGCGCCAGCAGTCTCGGCAGGAATGAGCAGTTCTTC
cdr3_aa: CASSLGRNEQFF

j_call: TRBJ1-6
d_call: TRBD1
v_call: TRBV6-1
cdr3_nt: TGTGCCAGCAGTGAAGACCGACCCGGGACAGGGGCCCGAAAAAACAATTCACCCCTCCACTTT
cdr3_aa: CASSEDRPGTGARKNNSPLHF

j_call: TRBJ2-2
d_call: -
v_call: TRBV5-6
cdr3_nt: TGTGCCAGCAGCGTCCCCCCAGGGATCGGGGAGCTGTTTTTT
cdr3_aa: CASSVPPGIGELFF

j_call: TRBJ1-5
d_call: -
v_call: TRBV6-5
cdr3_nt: TGTGCCAGCAGTCCCTGGGCAGGGTCAGGTCAGCCCCAGCATTTT
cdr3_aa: CASSPWAGSGQPQHF

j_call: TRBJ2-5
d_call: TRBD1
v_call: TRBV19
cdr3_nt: TGTGCCAGTAGTATGGACAGGGATACCCAAGAGACCCAGTACTTC
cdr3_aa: CASSMDRDTQETQYF

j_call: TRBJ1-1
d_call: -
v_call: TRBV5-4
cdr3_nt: TGTGCCAGCAGCTTTACAGGGCCGAACACTGAAGCTTTCTTT
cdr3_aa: CASSFTGPNTEAFF

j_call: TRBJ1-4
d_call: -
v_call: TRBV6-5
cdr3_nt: TGTGCCAGCAGTAACGGTATTAAACTGTTTTTT
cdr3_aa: CASSNGIKLFF

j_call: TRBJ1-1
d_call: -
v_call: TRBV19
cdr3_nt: TGTGCCAGTAGTAGAGACAGGCCTCTGAACACTGAAGCTTTCTTT
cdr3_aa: CASSRDRPLNTEAFF

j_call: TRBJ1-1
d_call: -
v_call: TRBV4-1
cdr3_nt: TGCGCCAGCAGCCAGGAGCGGAGGAACACTGAAGCTTTCTTT
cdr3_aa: CASSQERRNTEAFF

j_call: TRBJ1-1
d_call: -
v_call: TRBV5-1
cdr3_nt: TGCGCCAGCAGCCTCCGGGGGGGTGACACTGAAGCTTTCTTT
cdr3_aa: CASSLRGGDTEAFF

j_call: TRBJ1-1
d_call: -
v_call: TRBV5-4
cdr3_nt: TGTGCCAGCAGCTTAGAGCAGGGACTTATGAACACTGAAGCTTTCTTT
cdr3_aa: CASSLEQGLMNTEAFF

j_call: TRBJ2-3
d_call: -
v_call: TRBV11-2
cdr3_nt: TGTGCCAGCAGCTTAATGGAGGCGGGGATTGCAGATACGCAGTATTTT
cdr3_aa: CASSLMEAGIADTQYF

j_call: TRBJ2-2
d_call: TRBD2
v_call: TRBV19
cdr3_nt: TGTGCCAGTAGTGCCCCCTCCGGGACTAGCGGGGGTCTGAAGAACACCGGGGAGCTGTTTTTT
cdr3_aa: CASSAPSGTSGGLKNTGELFF

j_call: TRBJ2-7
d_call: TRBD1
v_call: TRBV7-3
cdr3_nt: TGTGCCAGCAGCTTAGCCGGGACAGGGGGTTACGAGCAGTACTTC
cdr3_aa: CASSLAGTGGYEQYF

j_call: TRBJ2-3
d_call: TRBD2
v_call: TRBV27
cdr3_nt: TGTGCCAGCAGTTTCTCCGGACTAGCGGGGGGGCCAACAGATACGCAGTATTTT
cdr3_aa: CASSFSGLAGGPTDTQYF

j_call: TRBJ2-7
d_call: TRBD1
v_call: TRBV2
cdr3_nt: TGTGCCAGCAGCGGGACAGGGAGGCTTAGCGAGCAGTACTTC
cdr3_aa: CASSGTGRLSEQYF

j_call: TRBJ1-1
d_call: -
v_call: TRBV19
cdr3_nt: TGTGCCAGTAGTCCCCGGGGTAAGGGGGAGGGTACTGAAGCTTTCTTT
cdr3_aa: CASSPRGKGEGTEAFF

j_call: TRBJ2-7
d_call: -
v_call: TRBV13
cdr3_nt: TGTGCCAGCAGCTTAACCGCGGGGTCCTACGAGCAGTACTTC
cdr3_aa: CASSLTAGSYEQYF

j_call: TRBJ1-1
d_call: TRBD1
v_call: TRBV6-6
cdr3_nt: TGTGCCAGCAGTTACGGGGGGACAGCGGATGAAGCTTTCTTT
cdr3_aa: CASSYGGTADEAFF

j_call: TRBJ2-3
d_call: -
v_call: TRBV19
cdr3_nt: TGTGCCAGTAGTATGCAGGGGTGGGGCACAGATACGCAGTATTTT
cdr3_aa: CASSMQGWGTDTQYF

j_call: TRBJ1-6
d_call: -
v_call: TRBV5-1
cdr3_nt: TGCGCCAGCAGCTTGGGACAGATAAGTAGTTCACCCCTCCACTTT
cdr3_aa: CASSLGQISSSPLHF

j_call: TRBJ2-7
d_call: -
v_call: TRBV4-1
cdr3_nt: TGCGCCAGCAGCCAAGTACAGGGCTACGAGCAGTACTTC
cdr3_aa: CASSQVQGYEQYF

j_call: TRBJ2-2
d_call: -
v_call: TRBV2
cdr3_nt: TGTGCCAGCACTACAGGGTCTCCCGGACGGCCCGGGGAGCTGTTTTTT
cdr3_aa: CASTTGSPGRPGELFF

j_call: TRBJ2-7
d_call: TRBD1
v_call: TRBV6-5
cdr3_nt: TGTGCCAGCAGTTACCCAGGACAGGGAAGGCACGAGCAGTACTTC
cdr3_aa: CASSYPGQGRHEQYF

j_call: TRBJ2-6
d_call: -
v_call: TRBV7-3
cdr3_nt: TGTGCCAGCAGCTCCGCTGGGGCCAACGTCCTGACTTTC
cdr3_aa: CASSSAGANVLTF

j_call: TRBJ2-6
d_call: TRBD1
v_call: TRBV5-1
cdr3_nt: TGCGCCAGCAAAGCCGGGACAGGGGAATACTCTGGGGCCAACGTCCTGACTTTC
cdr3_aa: CASKAGTGEYSGANVLTF

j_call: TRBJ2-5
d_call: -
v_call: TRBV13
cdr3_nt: TGTGCCAGCAGCTTAGTAACAGTCCGAGAGACCCAGTACTTC
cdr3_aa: CASSLVTVRETQYF

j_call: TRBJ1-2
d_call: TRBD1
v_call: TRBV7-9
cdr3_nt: TGTGCCAGCAGCTTAGACGGGACAGGGACGGTCTATGGCTACACCTTC
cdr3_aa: CASSLDGTGTVYGYTF

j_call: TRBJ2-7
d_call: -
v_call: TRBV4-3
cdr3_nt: TGCGCCAGCAGCCCCTACAGCGGACGATACGAGCAGTACTTC
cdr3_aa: CASSPYSGRYEQYF

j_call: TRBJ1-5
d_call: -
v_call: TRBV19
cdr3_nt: TGTGCCAGTAGTATAATCCGTAGGACAGATAGCAATCAGCCCCAGCATTTT
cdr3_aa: CASSIIRRTDSNQPQHF

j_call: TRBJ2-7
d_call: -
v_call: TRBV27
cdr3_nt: TGTGCCAGCCGTAACCTACCGATTTCGGGCGAGCAGTACTTC
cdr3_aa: CASRNLPISGEQYF

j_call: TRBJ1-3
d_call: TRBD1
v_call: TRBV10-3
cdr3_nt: TGTGCCATCAGGACGACAGGGGAAGAGTCTGGAAACACCATATATTTT
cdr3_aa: CAIRTTGEESGNTIYF

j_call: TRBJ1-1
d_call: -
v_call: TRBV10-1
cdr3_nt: TGCGCCAGCAGTGTTTTAGCTGAAGCTTTCTTT
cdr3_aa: CASSVLAEAFF

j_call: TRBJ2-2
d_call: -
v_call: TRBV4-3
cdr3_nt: TGCGCCAGCAGCGGCAATCTGCCACCGAACACCGGGGAGCTGTTTTTT
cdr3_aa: CASSGNLPPNTGELFF

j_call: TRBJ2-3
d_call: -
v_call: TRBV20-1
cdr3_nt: TGCAGTGCTAGCGGTGATACGCAGTATTTT
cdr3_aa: CSASGDTQYF

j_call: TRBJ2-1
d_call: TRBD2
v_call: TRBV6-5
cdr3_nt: TGTGCCAGCAGCGGGACTAGCGGGGGGAATGAGCAGTTCTTC
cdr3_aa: CASSGTSGGNEQFF